This T cell receptor (beta chain) was sequenced during a study of cytomegalovirus exposure and HLA in healthy donors. Study in general: Of the donors genotyped, about 390 in all, about 80% fell in the Caucasian-associated ancestry cluster. Regarding the study as a whole: HLA allele associations emerged for 15,000 to 20,000 TCR beta sequences in a later analysis, at 0.05 false discovery rate. Earlier analysis yielded a pattern in which most TCR beta V segments were productive about 90% or about 30% of the time. A later analysis linked a missense DCLRE1C variant to TCR beta V- and J-gene trimming.

About this clone: What it recognizes is unknown.

This CDR3 has 14 residues. The V gene lost 0 bases and the J gene lost 3 bases, with 9 bases spanning the gap. Germline loops: CDR1 LNHNV, CDR2 YYDKDF (reference sequence). Vbeta (60) and Jbeta (13) primers were used in the PCR. The method was immunoSEQ multiplex PCR; TCRdb's version includes in-frame clones alone and lacks a portion of them. The sample totals about 32,000 clones. This TCR derives from a female donor in good health and CMV-seronegative. The sequencing input was PBMCs. The chain employs TRBV15 and TRBJ2-7; possible D gene TRBD2, 5 bases. The DNA of the CDR3 is TGTGCCACCAGCAGAGATCTCGGGGTCTACGAGCAGTACTTC. Protein sequence: CATSRDLGVYEQYF.